This T cell receptor beta chain stems from a study of blood T cell repertoires in COVID-19. Study-level background: The origin of the acute and convalescent COVID-19 samples was the United States, Italy and Spain. PBMCs, B-cell-depleted T cells, or T cells provided the cDNA or gDNA that made up the material.

In the authors' workflow: Amplification from reference gene primers served as the basis for estimated nucleated cell counts. TCRdb's copy holds only in-frame clones and misses some; the assay was immunoSEQ multiplex PCR. V, J and clone size were drawn from that table, and D and trimming were deduced from the DNA. Here the sample spans around 140,000 clones, 87% being singletons. Trimming removed 4 bases from V and 7 bases from J, with 7 bases in between. The CDR3 extends over 11 amino acids. Germline CDR1 and CDR2: SGHVS and FQNEAQ. The sequence was obtained from a man of 80 years or more with acute or convalescent COVID-19. This sequence joins TRBV7-8 and TRBJ2-5; the D is unclear. Sequencing was performed on peripheral blood. For the CDR3, the DNA is TGTGCCAGCAGCTATACGGGGACCCAGTACTTC. Amino acids: CASSYTGTQYF.